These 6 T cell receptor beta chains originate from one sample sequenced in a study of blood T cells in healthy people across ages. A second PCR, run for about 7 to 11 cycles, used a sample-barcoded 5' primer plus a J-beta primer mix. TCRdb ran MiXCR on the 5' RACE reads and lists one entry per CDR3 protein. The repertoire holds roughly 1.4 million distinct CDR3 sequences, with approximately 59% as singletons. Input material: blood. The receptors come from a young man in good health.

CDR3 in DNA: TGTGCCACCAGTGGGGCAGGGCAGGGGACTAACACCGGGGAGCTGTTTTTT. Translation: CATSGAGQGTNTGELFF. The chain couples TRBV24-1 to TRBJ2-2; D might be TRBD1 or TRBD2, each matching 6 bases. The CDR3 sequence is 17 residues long. CDR1 and CDR2 from the germline V gene are KGHDR and SFDVKD. V was trimmed by 5 bases and J by 2 bases, leaving 17 bases between them.

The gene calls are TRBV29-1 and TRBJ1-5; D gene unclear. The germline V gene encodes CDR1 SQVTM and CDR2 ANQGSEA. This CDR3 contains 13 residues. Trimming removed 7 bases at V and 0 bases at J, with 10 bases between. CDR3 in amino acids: CSARRDSNQPQHF. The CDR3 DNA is TGCAGCGCCCGAAGGGATAGCAATCAGCCCCAGCATTTT.

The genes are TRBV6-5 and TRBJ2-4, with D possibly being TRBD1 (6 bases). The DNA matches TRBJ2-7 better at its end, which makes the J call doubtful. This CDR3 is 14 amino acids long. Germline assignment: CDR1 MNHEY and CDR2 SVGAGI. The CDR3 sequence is CASSYDRRSTEQYF. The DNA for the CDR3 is TGTGCCAGCAGTTACGACAGGAGATCCACCGAGCAGTACTTC.

The CDR3 coding sequence is TGCGCCAGCAGCTTGGCGTACAGGTGGAGCACCGGAGCTTTCTTT. Its translation is CASSLAYRWSTGAFF. The chain uses TRBV5-1 and TRBJ1-1, with D perhaps TRBD1 (5 bases). The CDR3 loop spans 15 amino acids. Germline values: CDR1 SGHRS, CDR2 YFSETQ. V gave up 0 bases and J gave up 10 bases, with 19 bases separating them.

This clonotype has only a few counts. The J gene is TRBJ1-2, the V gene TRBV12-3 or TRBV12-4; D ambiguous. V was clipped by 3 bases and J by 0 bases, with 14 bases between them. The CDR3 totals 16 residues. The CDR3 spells CASSLGPQRANYGYTF. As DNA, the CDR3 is TGTGCCAGCAGTTTGGGTCCCCAGAGAGCTAACTATGGCTACACCTTC.

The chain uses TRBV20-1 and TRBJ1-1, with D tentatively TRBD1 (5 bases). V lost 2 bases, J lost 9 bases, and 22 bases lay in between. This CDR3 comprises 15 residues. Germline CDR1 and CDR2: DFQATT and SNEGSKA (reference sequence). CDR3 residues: CSARKPRDGNSKAFF. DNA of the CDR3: TGCAGTGCTAGAAAACCCCGGGACGGGAACTCCAAAGCTTTCTTT.